The rows below give T cell receptor beta chains drawn from one sample of a study of early T cells in non-severe SARS-CoV-2 infection. TCRdb used MiXCR to reprocess the 5' RACE reads, holding one entry per CDR3 protein. The repertoire holds over 25,000 distinct CDR3 sequences, with 6% to 8.5% as singletons. Input material: whole blood. These receptors were collected from an adult who was a healthcare worker with PCR-confirmed SARS-CoV-2 infection or an uninfected control (not recorded which). Each CDR3 is given with its conserved first and last residue. A D gene is named only where the DNA matches it firmly. Rows give clone size only sometimes, using once, few, many, or a class for an expanded clone.

abundance	v_gene	d_gene	j_gene	CDR3nt	CDR3aa
many	TRBV4-1	NA	TRBJ1-5	TGCGCCAGCAGCCAAGCCGAGGGGAAGGTCAATCAGCCCCAGCATTTT	CASSQAEGKVNQPQHF
many	TRBV4-2	TRBD2	TRBJ2-7	TGTGCCAGCAGCCAAGACGGAACTAGCGGGAGTTTCTACGAGCAGTACTTC	CASSQDGTSGSFYEQYF
many	TRBV24-1	NA	TRBJ2-1	TGTGCCACCAGTGATTTTTGGAGGGGGAGTGAGCAGTTCTTC	CATSDFWRGSEQFF
many	TRBV29-1	NA	TRBJ2-1	TGCAGCGTTGAAAGTGACTCGGTCTACAATGAGCAGTTCTTC	CSVESDSVYNEQFF
few	TRBV7-9	NA	TRBJ2-5	TGTGCCAGCAGCTTAGCGGACGAGACCCAGTACTTC	CASSLADETQYF
many	TRBV7-3	NA	TRBJ2-1	TGTGCCAGCAGCTCAGGACACAATGAGCAGTTCTTC	CASSSGHNEQFF
NA	TRBV19	TRBD1	TRBJ2-1	TGTGCCAGTACGACAGGGTCCCTCAGTGAGCAGTTCTTC	CASTTGSLSEQFF
medium-sized	TRBV9	NA	TRBJ1-2	TGTGCCAGCAGCCCCAGTAACTATGGCTACACCTTC	CASSPSNYGYTF
many	TRBV6-6	TRBD1	TRBJ2-5	TGTGCCAGCAGTTACTCGGGACAGGGGTACCAAGAGACCCAGTACTTC	CASSYSGQGYQETQYF
few	TRBV6-1	TRBD2	TRBJ2-1	TGTGCCGTCACGGGACTAGCGGGAGAGTATAATGAGCAGTTCTTC	CAVTGLAGEYNEQFF
NA	TRBV20-1	NA	TRBJ2-3	TGCAGTGCATATGGGACTACAGATACGCAGTATTTT	CSAYGTTDTQYF
NA	TRBV7-9	NA	TRBJ2-7	TGTGCCAGCAGCTGGGAACTAGGACCCTACGAGCAGTACTTC	CASSWELGPYEQYF
medium-sized	TRBV2	TRBD1	TRBJ1-2	TGTGCCAGCAGGAGGGACAGGGATTTTTATGGCTACACCTTC	CASRRDRDFYGYTF
few	TRBV19	NA	TRBJ2-7	TGTGCCAGTAGTAACAGGGACACCACCTACGAGCAGTACTTC	CASSNRDTTYEQYF
NA	TRBV6-2/TRBV6-3	NA	TRBJ2-7	TGTGCCAGCAGTTCCCCAAGCGGACAGTCGTCCTACGAGCAGTACTTC	CASSSPSGQSSYEQYF
many	TRBV6-5	NA	TRBJ1-6	TGTGCCAGCAGCGTGGGGACCCCGAATTCACCCCTCCACTTT	CASSVGTPNSPLHF
many	TRBV18	NA	TRBJ1-5	TGTGCCAGCTCACCACCCGGGACCCCCAATCAGCCCCAGCATTTT	CASSPPGTPNQPQHF
many	TRBV5-4	NA	TRBJ2-3	TGTGCCAGCAGCTTATTCCCCACAGATACGCAGTATTTT	CASSLFPTDTQYF
many	TRBV27	NA	TRBJ2-3	TGTGCCAGCAGTTTAGCCATACCAGATACGCAGTATTTT	CASSLAIPDTQYF
NA	TRBV6-5	NA	TRBJ2-7	TGTGCCAGTGGAGCCCACTCGGAGCAGTACTTC	CASGAHSEQYF
medium-sized	TRBV5-6	TRBD1	TRBJ2-1	TGTGCCAGCAGCTTGGACGGGACAGCTTACAATGAGCAGTTCTTC	CASSLDGTAYNEQFF
many	TRBV20-1	TRBD1	TRBJ2-3	TGCAGTGCTACCCCCGGGACAGACAGCACAGATACGCAGTATTTT	CSATPGTDSTDTQYF
NA	TRBV25-1	NA	TRBJ2-1	TGTGCCAGCAGTGAGCCCCGGGCAGGGCCCTACAATGAGCAGTTCTTC	CASSEPRAGPYNEQFF
many	TRBV20-1	NA	TRBJ2-3	TGCAGCTGGACCGGTTCCAACACCGATTCCACAGATACGCAGTATTTT	CSWTGSNTDSTDTQYF
many	TRBV18	TRBD1	TRBJ1-5	TGTGCCAGCTCACCCGTGCCGGGACAGGGCAATCAGCCCCAGCATTTT	CASSPVPGQGNQPQHF
NA	TRBV7-6	TRBD1	TRBJ2-3	TGTGCCAGCAGCTTAGCGGCGGACAGGGGAGACACAGATACGCAGTATTTT	CASSLAADRGDTDTQYF
few	TRBV9	TRBD1	TRBJ2-7	TGTGCCAGCAGCCCACACGGGACAGGCCTACTTACCTACGAGCAGTACTTC	CASSPHGTGLLTYEQYF
medium-sized	TRBV7-9	NA	TRBJ2-1	TGTGCCAGCTCAGACTCGCCAAATACTAATGAGCAGTTCTTC	CASSDSPNTNEQFF
many	TRBV7-2	NA	TRBJ2-7	TGTGCCAGCAGCTTAGTCGCTTTTCCGGAGTACGAGCAGTACTTC	CASSLVAFPEYEQYF
many	TRBV7-9	NA	TRBJ1-2	TGTGCCAGCAGCCTCGGGGAAAACTATGGCTACACCTTC	CASSLGENYGYTF
many	TRBV5-1	NA	TRBJ2-5	TGCGCCAGCAGCCACCGACAGGACCAAGAGACCCAGTACTTC	CASSHRQDQETQYF
NA	TRBV29-1	NA	TRBJ2-1	TGCAGCGCCGCCGGGACATACTACAATGAGCAGTTCTTC	CSAAGTYYNEQFF
many	TRBV10-3	TRBD1	TRBJ2-7	TGTGCCATCAGTCGGGACAGTCCCTACGAGCAGTACTTC	CAISRDSPYEQYF
many	TRBV7-8	NA	TRBJ2-7	TGTGCCAGCAGCTTAGTAAGAGGGACGGATGAGCAGTACTTC	CASSLVRGTDEQYF
many	TRBV30	NA	TRBJ2-6	TGTGCCTGGAGTGTAAACCCATCTGGGGCCAACGTCCTGACTTTC	CAWSVNPSGANVLTF
many	TRBV10-2	NA	TRBJ2-5	TGCGCCAGCGGAGCTTCGGAGACCCAGTACTTC	CASGASETQYF
many	TRBV7-9	NA	TRBJ2-2	TGTGCCAGCAGCCCCGGTGGAGGTTGGACCGGGGAGCTGTTTTTT	CASSPGGGWTGELFF
medium-sized	TRBV20-1	NA	TRBJ1-4	TGCAGTGCTCCACAGCCTTCAACTAATGAAAAACTGTTTTTT	CSAPQPSTNEKLFF
many	TRBV19	NA	TRBJ1-5	TGTGCCAGTAGTTCCCGGGGGAAGGGGTCTGTTCAGCCCCAGCATTTT	CASSSRGKGSVQPQHF
few	TRBV30	NA	TRBJ1-3	TGTGCCTGGAGTACCCAAGGAGGGGGTTCTGGAAACACCATATATTTT	CAWSTQGGGSGNTIYF
many	TRBV11-2	NA	TRBJ1-1	TGTGCCAGCAGCTTAGATCTGTACACTGAAGCTTTCTTT	CASSLDLYTEAFF
NA	TRBV19	TRBD2	TRBJ2-4	TGTGCCAGTAGTATGCCCGGGGGGGCCAAAAACATTCAGTACTTC	CASSMPGGAKNIQYF
many	TRBV28	TRBD2	TRBJ2-3	TGTGCCAGCAGTCGGTCTAGCGGGAGGGATACGCAGTATTTT	CASSRSSGRDTQYF
NA	TRBV29-1	NA	TRBJ2-7	TGCAGCGTCTCCCGGGGTCCCCACGAGCAGTACTTC	CSVSRGPHEQYF
many	TRBV19	NA	TRBJ2-1	TGTGCCAGTAGTATACCTTCAAACACCGGGGATGAGCAGTTCTTC	CASSIPSNTGDEQFF
NA	TRBV27	NA	TRBJ2-5	TGTGCCAGCAGTTTATCAGGGGAAGAGACCCAGTACTTC	CASSLSGEETQYF
NA	TRBV19	NA	TRBJ2-6	TGTGCCAGTAGTACCGGGACGTCTGGGGCCAACGTCCTGACTTTC	CASSTGTSGANVLTF
many	TRBV11-2	TRBD1	TRBJ1-1	TGTGCCAGCAGCCCAAGACAGGGAGGCACTGAAGCTTTCTTT	CASSPRQGGTEAFF
few	TRBV5-1	NA	TRBJ2-4	TGCGCCAGCAGCCGGACCGGTGGCATAAAAAACATTCAGTACTTC	CASSRTGGIKNIQYF
NA	TRBV7-3	TRBD2	TRBJ2-3	TGTGCCAGCAGCTTAAACGCGGGAGGCCACACAGATACGCAGTATTTT	CASSLNAGGHTDTQYF
NA	TRBV7-2	NA	TRBJ2-3	TGTGCCAGCAGCTTAATTAGGGACACCTATGTCACAGATACGCAGTATTTT	CASSLIRDTYVTDTQYF
many	TRBV30	NA	TRBJ2-7	TGTGCCTGGTCTGCCAATTCCTACGAGCAGTACTTC	CAWSANSYEQYF
many	TRBV7-9	NA	TRBJ1-5	TGTGCCAGCAGCGCCATGAATCAGCCCCAGCATTTT	CASSAMNQPQHF
few	TRBV6-1	NA	TRBJ2-3	TGTGCCAGCAGTGAGCTGCTGAGGGATACGCAGTATTTT	CASSELLRDTQYF
few	TRBV28	TRBD1	TRBJ2-7	TGTGCCAGCAGTTTATGGAGGGACCGGGACAGGGCCTACGAGCAGTACTTC	CASSLWRDRDRAYEQYF
few	TRBV11-2	TRBD2	TRBJ2-7	TGTGCCAGCAACCCCCTTCGGGAGGTTCCCTACGAGCAGTACTTC	CASNPLREVPYEQYF
few	TRBV5-1	TRBD2	TRBJ2-1	TGCGCCAGCAGCTTGAGCGGGACTAGCGCCCCGAGCTCCTACAATGAGCAGTTCTTC	CASSLSGTSAPSSYNEQFF
many	TRBV20-1	TRBD2	TRBJ2-1	TGCAGTGCTAGACGCCGGGAGGGTAGCGGGAGTTCCTACAATGAGCAGTTCTTC	CSARRREGSGSSYNEQFF
many	TRBV10-3	NA	TRBJ2-1	TGTGCCATCAGCCCAACACCTACCCATTACAATGAGCAGTTCTTC	CAISPTPTHYNEQFF